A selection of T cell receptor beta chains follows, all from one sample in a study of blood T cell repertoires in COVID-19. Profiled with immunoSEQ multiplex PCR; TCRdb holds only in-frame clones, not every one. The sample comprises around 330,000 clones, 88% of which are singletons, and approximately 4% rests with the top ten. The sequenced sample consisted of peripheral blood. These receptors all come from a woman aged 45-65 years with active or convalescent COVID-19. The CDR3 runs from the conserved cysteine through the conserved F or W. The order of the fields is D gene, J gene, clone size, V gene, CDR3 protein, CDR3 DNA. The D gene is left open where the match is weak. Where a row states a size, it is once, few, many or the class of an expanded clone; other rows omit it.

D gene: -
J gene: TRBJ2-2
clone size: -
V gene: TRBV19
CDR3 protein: CASSIERTQNTGELFF
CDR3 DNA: TGTGCCAGTAGTATAGAGAGGACACAGAACACCGGGGAGCTGTTTTTT

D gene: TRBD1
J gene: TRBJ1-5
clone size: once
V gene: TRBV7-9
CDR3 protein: CASSQGQGNQPQHF
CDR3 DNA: TGTGCCAGCAGCCAGGGACAGGGCAATCAGCCCCAGCATTTT

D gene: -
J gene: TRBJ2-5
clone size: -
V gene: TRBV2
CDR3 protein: CASSAETAQGETQYF
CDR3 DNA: TGTGCCAGCAGCGCGGAGACAGCGCAGGGAGAGACCCAGTACTTC

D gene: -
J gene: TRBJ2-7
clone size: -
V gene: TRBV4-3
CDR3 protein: CASSQFRGYEQYF
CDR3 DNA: TGCGCCAGCAGCCAATTCAGGGGTTACGAGCAGTACTTC

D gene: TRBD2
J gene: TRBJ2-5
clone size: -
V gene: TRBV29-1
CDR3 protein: CSVGLSGSWGETQYF
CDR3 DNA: TGCAGCGTTGGCCTTAGCGGGAGTTGGGGGGAGACCCAGTACTTC

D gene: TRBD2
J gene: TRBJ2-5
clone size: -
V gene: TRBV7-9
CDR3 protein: CASSLGLAGLFVETQYF
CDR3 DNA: TGTGCCAGCAGCTTAGGACTAGCGGGACTATTTGTAGAGACCCAGTACTTC

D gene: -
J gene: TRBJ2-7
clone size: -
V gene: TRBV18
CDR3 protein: CASSQSGGISYEQYF
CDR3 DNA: TGTGCCAGCTCACAATCCGGGGGAATCTCCTACGAGCAGTACTTC

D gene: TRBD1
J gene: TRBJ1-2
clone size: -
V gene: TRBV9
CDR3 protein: CASSVDPGGHYGYTF
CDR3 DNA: TGTGCCAGCAGCGTAGATCCAGGGGGCCACTATGGCTACACCTTC

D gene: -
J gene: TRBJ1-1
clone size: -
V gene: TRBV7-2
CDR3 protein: CASSRQTSNTEAFF
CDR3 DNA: TGTGCCAGCAGTCGACAGACGTCGAACACTGAAGCTTTCTTT

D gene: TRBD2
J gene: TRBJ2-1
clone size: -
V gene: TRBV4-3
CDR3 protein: CASSQALSSGAGNEQFF
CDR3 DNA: TGCGCCAGCAGCCAAGCTCTATCCAGCGGGGCCGGGAATGAGCAGTTCTTC

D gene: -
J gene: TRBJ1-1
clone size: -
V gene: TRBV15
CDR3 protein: CATSRQGTNTEAFF
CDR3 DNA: TGTGCCACCAGCAGACAGGGTACGAACACTGAAGCTTTCTTT

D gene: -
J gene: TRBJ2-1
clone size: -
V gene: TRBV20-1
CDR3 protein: CSASRAEQFF
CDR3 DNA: TGCAGTGCTTCTAGAGCTGAGCAGTTCTTC

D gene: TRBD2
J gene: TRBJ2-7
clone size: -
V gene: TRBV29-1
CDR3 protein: CSVRRDPPGTSGNIVYEQYF
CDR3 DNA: TGCAGCGTACGTCGAGATCCCCCCGGGACTAGCGGGAATATTGTGTACGAGCAGTACTTC

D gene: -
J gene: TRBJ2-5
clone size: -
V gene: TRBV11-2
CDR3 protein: CASSLGLRAQETQYF
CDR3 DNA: TGTGCCAGCAGCTTAGGGCTCAGGGCCCAAGAGACCCAGTACTTC

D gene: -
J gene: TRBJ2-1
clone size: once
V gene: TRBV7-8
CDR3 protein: CASSPPEGDYNEQFF
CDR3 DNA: TGTGCCAGCAGCCCCCCTGAGGGGGACTACAATGAGCAGTTCTTC

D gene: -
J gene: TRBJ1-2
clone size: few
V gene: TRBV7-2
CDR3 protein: CASSLAGVPGGGYTF
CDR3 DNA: TGTGCCAGCAGCTTAGCCGGGGTCCCGGGAGGTGGCTACACCTTC

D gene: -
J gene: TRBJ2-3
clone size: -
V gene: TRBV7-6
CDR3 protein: CASSLERRITDTQYF
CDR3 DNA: TGTGCCAGCAGCTTAGAGCGCCGGATTACAGATACGCAGTATTTT

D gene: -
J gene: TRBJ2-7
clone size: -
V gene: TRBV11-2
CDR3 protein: CASSPRGPTGLEQYF
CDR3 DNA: TGTGCCAGCAGCCCGAGAGGACCTACAGGGCTCGAGCAGTACTTC

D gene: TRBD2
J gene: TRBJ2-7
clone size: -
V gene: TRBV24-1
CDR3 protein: CATSSGGAYEQYF
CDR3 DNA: TGTGCCACCAGTAGCGGGGGAGCGTACGAGCAGTACTTC

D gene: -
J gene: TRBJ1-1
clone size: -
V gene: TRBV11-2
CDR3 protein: CASSFWTAKMNTEAFF
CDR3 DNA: TGTGCCAGCAGCTTCTGGACAGCAAAGATGAACACTGAAGCTTTCTTT

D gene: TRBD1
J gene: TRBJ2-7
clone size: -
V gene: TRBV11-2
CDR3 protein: CASSLGPGQGFDEQYF
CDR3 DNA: TGTGCCAGCAGCTTAGGGCCGGGACAGGGGTTCGACGAGCAGTACTTC

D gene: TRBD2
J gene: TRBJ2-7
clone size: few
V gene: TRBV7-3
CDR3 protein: CASSALAGAEQYF
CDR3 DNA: TGTGCCAGCAGCGCACTAGCGGGAGCCGAGCAGTACTTC

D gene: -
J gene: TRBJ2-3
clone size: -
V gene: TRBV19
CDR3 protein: CASRISGTQYF
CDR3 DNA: TGTGCCAGTAGAATATCGGGTACGCAGTATTTT

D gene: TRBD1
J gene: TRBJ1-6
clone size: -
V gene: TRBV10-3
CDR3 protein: CAISDYMTGDSPLHF
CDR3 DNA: TGTGCCATCAGTGATTACATGACAGGGGATTCACCCCTCCACTTT

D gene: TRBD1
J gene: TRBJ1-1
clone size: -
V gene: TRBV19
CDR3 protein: CASSIATGGGTEAFF
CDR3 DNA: TGTGCCAGTAGTATTGCCACAGGGGGTGGGACTGAAGCTTTCTTT

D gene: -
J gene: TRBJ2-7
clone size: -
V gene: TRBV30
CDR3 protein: CAWSVRSFGVEQYF
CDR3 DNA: TGTGCCTGGAGTGTAAGGTCTTTCGGGGTCGAGCAGTACTTC

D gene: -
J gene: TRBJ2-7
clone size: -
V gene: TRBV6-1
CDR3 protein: CASSEALIIRAYEQYF
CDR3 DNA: TGTGCCAGCAGTGAAGCGCTCATCATACGGGCCTACGAGCAGTACTTC

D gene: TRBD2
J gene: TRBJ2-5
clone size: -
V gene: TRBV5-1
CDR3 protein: CASSLAPTWGRLAGGEETQYF
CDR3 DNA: TGCGCCAGCAGCTTGGCGCCGACTTGGGGCCGACTAGCGGGGGGCGAGGAGACCCAGTACTTC

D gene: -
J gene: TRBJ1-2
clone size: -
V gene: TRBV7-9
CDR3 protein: CATQGNNYGYTF
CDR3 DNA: TGTGCCACCCAGGGTAACAACTATGGCTACACCTTC

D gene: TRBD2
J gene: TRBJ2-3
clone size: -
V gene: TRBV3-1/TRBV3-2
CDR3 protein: CASSQVPGTSGIRGVDTQYF
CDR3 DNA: TGTGCCAGCAGCCAGGTCCCCGGGACTAGCGGTATAAGAGGGGTCGATACGCAGTATTTT

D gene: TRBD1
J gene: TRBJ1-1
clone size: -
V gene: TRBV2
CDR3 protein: CASSYRGRAFF
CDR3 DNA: TGTGCCAGCAGCTACAGGGGGCGAGCTTTCTTT

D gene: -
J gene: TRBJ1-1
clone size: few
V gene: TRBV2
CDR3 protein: CATFLEMNTEAFF
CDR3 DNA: TGTGCCACCTTCCTAGAAATGAACACTGAAGCTTTCTTT

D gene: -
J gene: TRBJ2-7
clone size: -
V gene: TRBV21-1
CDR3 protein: CASSKVTLAGYTYEQYF
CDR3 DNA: TGTGCCAGCAGCAAAGTTACCCTAGCGGGATATACCTACGAGCAGTACTTC

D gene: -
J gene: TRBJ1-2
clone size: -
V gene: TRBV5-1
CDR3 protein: CASSFGGRDYGYTF
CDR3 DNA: TGCGCCAGCAGCTTCGGGGGGCGCGACTATGGCTACACCTTC

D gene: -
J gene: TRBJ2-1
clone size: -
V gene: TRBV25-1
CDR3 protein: CASRDTGGYNEQFF
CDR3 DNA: TGTGCCAGCAGGGATACCGGGGGCTACAATGAGCAGTTCTTC

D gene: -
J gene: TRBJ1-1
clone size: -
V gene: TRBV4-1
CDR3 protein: CASSQSQGMNTEAFF
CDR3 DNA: TGCGCCAGCAGCCAATCCCAGGGCATGAACACTGAAGCTTTCTTT

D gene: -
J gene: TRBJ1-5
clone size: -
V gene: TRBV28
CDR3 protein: CASSGWESNQPQHF
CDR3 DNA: TGTGCCAGCAGTGGGTGGGAGTCCAATCAGCCCCAGCATTTT

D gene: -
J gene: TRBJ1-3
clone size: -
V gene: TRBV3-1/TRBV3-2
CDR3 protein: CASSQSGAGNTIYF
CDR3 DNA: TGTGCCAGCAGCCAATCGGGGGCTGGAAACACCATATATTTT

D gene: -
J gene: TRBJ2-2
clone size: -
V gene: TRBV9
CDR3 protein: CASSVDGKLTGTLFF
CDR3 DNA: TGTGCCAGCAGCGTAGACGGGAAACTGACAGGTACACTGTTTTTT

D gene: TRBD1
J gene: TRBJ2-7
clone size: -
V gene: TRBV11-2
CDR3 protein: CASSVKGTGVLRSSYEQYF
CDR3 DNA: TGTGCCAGCAGCGTGAAAGGGACAGGGGTTCTACGGAGCTCCTACGAGCAGTACTTC

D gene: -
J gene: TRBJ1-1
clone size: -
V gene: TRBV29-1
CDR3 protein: CSGVDSSEAFF
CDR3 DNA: TGCAGCGGCGTGGACAGCTCTGAAGCTTTCTTT

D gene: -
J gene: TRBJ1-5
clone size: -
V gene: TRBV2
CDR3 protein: CASRVSQVKPQHF
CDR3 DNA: TGTGCCAGCAGGGTTAGTCAGGTGAAGCCCCAGCATTTT